The source of this TCR beta chain is a study of T cells in Graves' hyperthyroidism and ophthalmopathy. Of note for this clonotype: Its antigen is as yet unknown. Germline and junction disagree at one end, which may indicate a read error.

Investigators excluded patients with uncontrolled infection, other autoimmune disease, pregnancy or lactation. Overall study findings and caveats: Separating ophthalmopathy from stable hyperthyroidism was achieved by a 13 V-J model. Most thyroid clonotypes expanded above 0.001 were also detected in blood. Onset of ophthalmopathy came a median roughly 6 months after the model predicted it.

The CDR3 has 15 amino acids. Per the germline V gene, CDR1 is SEHNR and CDR2 is FQNEAQ (reference sequence). The CDR3 regions of TCR beta were amplified from RNA transcripts. In the first-round RT-PCR of the TCR CDR3, the HTBI primer set was used. One entry per CDR3 protein, called by TCRdb with MiXCR from the multiplex PCR reads. The sample yields over 650,000 distinct CDR3 sequences, just under 45% seen once. This receptor was obtained from an adult man with Graves' disease, either hyperthyroidism or ophthalmopathy (not recorded which). The V gene is TRBV7-9, the J gene TRBJ1-3; D remains unclear. Sequencing was carried out using peripheral blood or thyroid tissue (not recorded which). CDR3 amino acids: CASSQDRHGGNTIYF. The CDR3 nucleotides are TGCGCCAGCAGCCAAGATAGGCATGGTGGGAACACCATATATTTT.